The next 32 T cell receptor beta chains were all read from a single sample in a study of beta chain features in type 1 diabetes. Reverse transcribing all isolated RNA meant expressed TCRB transcripts were sequenced. The table came from immunoSEQ multiplex PCR; TCRdb's copy has only in-frame clones and leaves some out. Altogether nearly 250,000 clones are present, roughly 13% being singletons, with the ten largest covering 0.026%. The sample taken for sequencing was naive CD4+ T cells from blood. These receptors were collected from a middle-aged woman in good health.

The CDR3 reads CASSITDRGEQFF. In DNA form, the CDR3 reads TGTGCCAGTAGTATTACGGACAGGGGCGAGCAGTTCTTC. V usage is TRBV19 and J usage is TRBJ2-1, with 9 bases fitting TRBD1. Germline CDR1 and CDR2: LNHDA and SQIVND (reference sequence). This CDR3 region has 13 residues. V trimming: 3 bases; J trimming: 10 bases; junction bases outside the gene matches: 4. Complete variable domain (other parts from reference TRBV19 and TRBJ2-1): DGGITQSPKYLFRKEGQNVTLSCEQNLNHDAMYWYRQDPGQGLRLIYYSQIVNDFQKGDIAEGYSVSREKKESFPLTVTSAQKNPTAFYLCASSITDRGEQFFGPGTRLTVL.

This clone was seen more than once but under ten times. CDR3 amino acids: CASSSPGQGFGTEAFF. CDR3 DNA sequence: TGTGCCAGCAGCTCACCGGGACAGGGGTTCGGCACTGAAGCTTTCTTT. The gene calls are TRBV7-9 and TRBJ1-1; 10 nucleotides align to TRBD1. The CDR3 runs to 16 residues. Germline V gives CDR1 SEHNR, CDR2 FQNEAQ (reference sequence). V shed 4 bases and J 4 bases; nucleotides not matched to a gene: 9.

This clone has more than one count but fewer than ten. The chain recombines TRBV2 with TRBJ2-1, with 7 bases matching TRBD1. Trimming took 6 bases from V and 6 from J; bases not matched to a gene: 11. CDR3 length: 15 amino acids. Germline V CDR1 and CDR2: SNHLY, FYNNEI. Here the CDR3 reads CASRRGTVVSNEQFF. The DNA of the CDR3 is TGTGCCAGCAGGAGAGGGACAGTTGTGAGCAATGAGCAGTTCTTC. Full variable domain (missing parts from reference TRBV2 and TRBJ2-1): EPEVTQTPSHQVTQMGQEVILRCVPISNHLYFYWYRQILGQKVEFLVSFYNNEISEKSEIFDDQFSVERPDGSNFTLKIRSTKLEDSAMYFCASRRGTVVSNEQFFGPGTRLTVL.

This clone was recorded a few times. The chain is built from TRBV19 and TRBJ1-5; the D gene is possibly TRBD1 (5 bases). Germline CDR1 LNHDA, CDR2 SQIVND (reference sequence). V dropped 5 bases and J dropped 4 bases, with 15 bases sitting between them. This CDR3 comprises 15 residues. The CDR3 loop reads CASSYSGTGNQPQHF. In DNA form, the CDR3 reads TGTGCCAGTAGTTATTCCGGGACTGGGAATCAGCCCCAGCATTTT.

The gene calls are TRBV5-1 and TRBJ2-5, with 7 bases aligning to TRBD1. Germline CDR1 SGHRS, CDR2 YFSETQ. V shed 2 bases and J 1 base; nucleotides not matched to a gene: 5. The CDR3 is 15 residues long. CDR3 coding DNA: TGCGCCAGCAGCTTTTCTCCAGGGGGCCAAGAGACCCAGTACTTC. Translating it yields CASSFSPGGQETQYF.

V and J are TRBV6-6 and TRBJ2-3, with D hard to call. V lost 4 bases, J lost 8 bases, and 7 bases lay in between. CDR1 and CDR2 (germline): MNHNY, SVGAGI (reference sequence). There are 11 residues in the CDR3. CDR3 DNA sequence: TGTGCCAGCAGTTCCTCCGGTACGCAGTATTTT. As protein: CASSSSGTQYF.

J is TRBJ1-1 and V is TRBV7-9, with 7 bases fitting TRBD1. The CDR3 spans 16 residues. Per germline, CDR1 SEHNR and CDR2 FQNEAQ (reference sequence). The V and J ends lost 0 bases and 1 base, in that order; junction bases with no gene match: 5. The DNA for the CDR3 is TGTGCCAGCAGCTTAGCCCGACAGGGCTCGAACACTGAAGCTTTCTTT. Amino acids: CASSLARQGSNTEAFF.

This clone was observed a handful of times. The J gene is TRBJ1-2, the V gene TRBV7-8, with 10 nucleotides matching TRBD1. V gave up 5 bases and J gave up 2 bases; unmatched junction bases: 2. There are 14 residues in the CDR3. Germline loops: CDR1 SGHVS, CDR2 FQNEAQ. The CDR3 DNA reads as TGTGCCAGCAGCCGGGGACAGGGGAACTATGGCTACACCTTC. Protein sequence: CASSRGQGNYGYTF.

The chain has TRBV5-8 and TRBJ2-4; 7 nucleotides line up with TRBD2. CDR1 is SGHTS, CDR2 YDEGEE, per germline. CDR3 length: 13 residues. Trimming at V came to 2 bases and at J to 12 bases, leaving 8 bases not matched to a gene. CDR3 sequence (DNA): TGTGCCAGCAGCTTAGTCTCCCGGGAGGCTCAGTACTTC. This encodes CASSLVSREAQYF.

The chain combines TRBV21-1 with TRBJ2-2; the table assigns TRBD2, which was not confirmed against the DNA. TRBV21-1 is tagged as a pseudogene. The CDR3 length is 13 residues. CDR3: CASRGGPTGELFF. CDR3 DNA: TGTGCCAGCAGGGGGGGGCCCACCGGGGAGCTGTTTTTT.

The chain couples TRBV19 to TRBJ1-1; 7 bases agree with TRBD1. The germline V gene encodes CDR1 LNHDA and CDR2 SQIVND (reference sequence). The CDR3 loop spans 13 amino acids. V dropped 6 bases and J dropped 8; count of bases not matched to a gene: 9. As DNA, the CDR3 is TGTGCCAGTAGCTATCGGGTGGGACAGGAAGCTTTCTTT. Protein: CASSYRVGQEAFF.

This clone was detected a few times. The chain employs TRBV7-2 and TRBJ2-7; TRBD2 matches 10 bases. V lost 5 bases, J lost 9 bases, and 10 bases stayed unmatched. Germline V gene data show CDR1 as SGHTA and CDR2 as FQGNSA. This CDR3 has 14 amino acids. CDR3 DNA: TGTGCCAGCAGCCGCGGACTAGCGGCGGTTAGGCAGTACTTC. Translation gives CASSRGLAAVRQYF.

This clone was seen only a few times. V usage is TRBV5-1 and J usage is TRBJ2-7, with 11 bases aligning to TRBD2. The V gene's germline CDR1 is SGHRS and CDR2 YFSETQ. CDR3 size: 13 residues. V dropped 7 bases and J dropped 3; count of bases not matched to a gene: 3. The CDR3 protein is CASAGTSGYEQYF. CDR3 DNA: TGCGCCAGCGCCGGGACTAGCGGCTACGAGCAGTACTTC.

This clone was recorded a few times. The V gene is TRBV19, the J gene TRBJ2-1, with D possibly matching TRBD1 (6 bases). Deletions cut 1 base from V and 4 bases from J, with 14 bases between. CDR3 length: 16 amino acids. CDR1 LNHDA and CDR2 SQIVND come from the germline V gene (reference sequence). CDR3 amino acids: CASSIGPGTLYNEQFF. For the CDR3, the DNA is TGTGCCAGTAGTATAGGCCCCGGGACACTATACAATGAGCAGTTCTTC.

This clone was seen a handful of times. The genes are TRBV5-1 and TRBJ2-1, with a weak D call TRBD2 (7 bases). Trimming took 7 bases from V and 8 from J, leaving 16 bases between them. CDR1 and CDR2 from the germline V gene are SGHRS and YFSETQ. This CDR3 is built from 13 residues. CDR3 in amino acids: CASLDPGGDEQFF. The CDR3 nucleotides are TGCGCCAGCCTCGATCCGGGGGGCGATGAGCAGTTCTTC.

The chain combines TRBV5-1 with TRBJ1-2, with TRBD1 matching over 8 bases. Losses at the gene ends were 3 bases for V and 4 bases for J; bases not matched to a gene: 5. The CDR3 has 14 amino acids. CDR1 is SGHRS and CDR2 is YFSETQ in the germline V gene. DNA of the CDR3: TGCGCCAGCAGCTCAGGGGGCGCGGGCTATGGCTACACCTTC. Amino acid sequence: CASSSGGAGYGYTF. Using reference TRBV5-1 and TRBJ1-2 for the parts outside the CDR3, the full variable domain is KAGVTQTPRYLIKTRGQQVTLSCSPISGHRSVSWYQQTPGQGLQFLFEYFSETQRNKGNFPGRFSGRQFSNSRSEMNVSTLELGDSALYLCASSSGGAGYGYTFGSGTRLTVV.

This clone was seen only a few times. This rearrangement joins TRBV11-2 to TRBJ2-5; possible D gene TRBD1, 8 bases. Germline lookup yields CDR1 SGHAT and CDR2 FQNNGV. Trimming left V 2 bases short and J 5 bases short, with 21 bases between. The CDR3 runs to 17 residues. The DNA of the CDR3 is TGTGCCAGCAGCTTATTCGGGGGGAGAACAGGGGGGGAGACCCAGTACTTC. The encoded protein is CASSLFGGRTGGETQYF.

This chain uses TRBV6-5 with TRBJ2-4, with 11 bases lining up with TRBD2. The CDR3 covers 15 residues. Germline V gene sequence: CDR1 MNHEY, CDR2 SVGAGI. Trimming cost V 8 bases and J 4 bases; bases outside gene matches: 7. CDR3 nucleotides: TGTGCCAGCCGGAAAATAGCGGGGGGGAAAAACATTCAGTACTTC. Translated, it gives CASRKIAGGKNIQYF.

The gene calls are TRBV29-1 and TRBJ1-1, with 8 positions matching TRBD1. The CDR3 sequence is 13 residues long. Trimming at V came to 7 bases and at J to 4 bases, leaving 8 bases not matched to a gene. Germline CDR1 is SQVTM and CDR2 is ANQGSEA. CDR3 nucleotide sequence: TGCAGCGGTACGGACAGGGTTGGCACTGAAGCTTTCTTT. Its protein is CSGTDRVGTEAFF.

J is TRBJ2-5 and V is TRBV6-5, with 12 bases that match TRBD2. The trim removed 10 bases at V and 2 bases at J, leaving 2 bases unmatched. The CDR3 loop spans 13 amino acids. The germline CDR1 and CDR2 sequences are MNHEY and SVGAGI. The CDR3 DNA sequence: TGTGCCAACCTAGCGGGGGGGCAAGAGACCCAGTACTTC. This codes for CANLAGGQETQYF.

This CDR3 is CASRSDRGAYEKLFF. The CDR3 DNA sequence: TGTGCCAGCAGGAGTGACAGGGGTGCATACGAAAAACTGTTTTTT. V usage is TRBV2 and J usage is TRBJ1-4, with 8 nucleotides matching TRBD1. The CDR3 extends over 15 amino acids. Per the germline V gene, CDR1 is SNHLY and CDR2 is FYNNEI. The trim removed 6 bases at V and 8 bases at J, leaving 11 bases unmatched.

The chain combines TRBV6-5 with TRBJ1-2, with a weak D call TRBD1 (5 bases). Germline CDR1 MNHEY, CDR2 SVGAGI. V was shortened by 6 bases and J by 7 bases, with 15 bases between the two germline ends. There are 13 residues in the CDR3. The CDR3 coding sequence is TGTGCCAGCAGAGATTCAGGGTCGGCTGGCTACACCTTC. Protein product: CASRDSGSAGYTF.

Turning to this clone: Other DNA sequences in the sample encode the same CDR3. J is TRBJ2-3 and V is TRBV7-2; D is unresolved. This CDR3 has 12 residues. CDR1 is SGHTA, CDR2 FQGNSA, per germline. Between the trimmed V and J ends, which lost 4 bases and 3 bases, there was a span of 5 bases. Here the CDR3 DNA reads TGTGCCAGCAGCTCCTCTACAGATACGCAGTATTTT. This gives the protein CASSSSTDTQYF.

The chain joins TRBV10-3 to TRBJ1-6; 9 nucleotides match TRBD1. This CDR3 has 15 amino acids. V shed 2 bases, J shed 5 bases, and the junction held 1 base outside the gene matches. Germline assignment: CDR1 ENHRY and CDR2 SYGVKD. The CDR3 sequence is CAISERTGDNSPLHF. Written as DNA, the CDR3 is TGTGCCATCAGTGAGAGGACAGGGGATAATTCACCCCTCCACTTT.

This clone was observed a handful of times. V gene TRBV7-9 combines with J gene TRBJ2-3; D is perhaps TRBD2 (6 bases). Germline V gives CDR1 SEHNR, CDR2 FQNEAQ (reference sequence). The V end was cut by 7 bases, the J end by 1 base, with 15 bases between. This CDR3 contains 15 residues. The CDR3 reads CASNWDSLGTDTQYF. For the CDR3, the DNA is TGTGCCAGCAACTGGGACTCGCTGGGCACAGATACGCAGTATTTT.

This clone turned up a few times. The chain is built from TRBV10-3 and TRBJ1-5, with D tentatively TRBD1 (6 bases). V lost 0 bases to trimming and J lost 6 bases, with 12 bases between them. CDR3 length equals 15 residues. From germline, CDR1 is ENHRY and CDR2 SYGVKD. The CDR3 region has the DNA TGTGCCATCAGTGAGTCAGGGGGTATAGGTCAGCCCCAGCATTTT. Translated: CAISESGGIGQPQHF.

The gene calls are TRBV5-4 and TRBJ1-1; weak D call: TRBD1 (5 bases). The V gene lost 4 bases and the J gene lost 4 bases, with 20 bases spanning the gap. Germline CDR1 and CDR2: SGHNT and YYREEE (reference sequence). CDR3 size: 16 residues. CDR3 loop: CASSPGDGGITTEAFF. CDR3 bases: TGTGCCAGCAGCCCGGGGGACGGGGGTATAACCACTGAAGCTTTCTTT.

This clone was found a few times. CDR3 sequence: CASSVGGPGELFF. CDR3 coding DNA: TGTGCCAGCAGCGTCGGGGGGCCCGGGGAGCTGTTTTTT. The gene calls are TRBV9 and TRBJ2-2, with a tentative D call TRBD2 (7 bases). V lost 2 bases to trimming and J lost 6 bases, with 8 bases between them. This CDR3 region has 13 residues. Germline V gene data show CDR1 as SGDLS and CDR2 as YYNGEE.

This clone was counted only a few times. The V gene is TRBV7-2, the J gene TRBJ1-2, with a tentative D call TRBD1 (6 bases). Trimming removed 1 base at V and 0 bases at J, with 12 bases between. Germline lookup yields CDR1 SGHTA and CDR2 FQGNSA. CDR3 size: 16 residues. This chain's CDR3 is CASSLVGDTSNYGYTF. The CDR3 nucleotides are TGTGCCAGCAGCTTAGTAGGGGACACCTCTAACTATGGCTACACCTTC.

A few counts support this clone. The V call is TRBV5-1, the J call TRBJ1-2; 7 nucleotides line up with TRBD1. CDR3 size: 14 residues. Germline trimming cut 4 bases from V and 4 bases from J; bases unmatched to any gene: 7. The germline gives CDR1 SGHRS, CDR2 YFSETQ. CDR3 in DNA: TGCGCCAGCAGCCCCAGGGACAGCCCCTATGGCTACACCTTC. Translated, it gives CASSPRDSPYGYTF.

In its sample, this clone was seen a few times. The rearrangement links TRBV7-2 to TRBJ1-1; D may be TRBD1 (6 bases). V was trimmed by 5 bases and J by 8 bases, leaving 12 bases between them. Germline CDR1 and CDR2: SGHTA and FQGNSA. The CDR3 spans 12 residues. The DNA of the CDR3 is TGTGCCAGCAGCCCTCAGGGGAAGGAAGCTTTCTTT. The encoded protein is CASSPQGKEAFF. The full variable domain, with the rest looked up from reference TRBV7-2 and TRBJ1-1, is GAGVSQSPSNKVTEKGKDVELRCDPISGHTALYWYRQSLGQGLEFLIYFQGNSAPDKSGLPSDRFSAERTGGSVSTLTIQRTQQEDSAVYLCASSPQGKEAFFGQGTRLTVV.

The V call is TRBV11-1, the J call TRBJ1-1; TRBD1 matches 7 bases. The J segment lost 0 bases and the V segment lost 1 base, leaving 8 bases of the junction unmatched. The germline V gene has CDR1 SGHAT and CDR2 FQDESV (reference sequence). The CDR3 loop spans 17 amino acids. The CDR3 reads CASSLVTGSWVNTEAFF. CDR3 bases: TGTGCCAGCAGCTTAGTGACAGGGAGCTGGGTGAACACTGAAGCTTTCTTT.